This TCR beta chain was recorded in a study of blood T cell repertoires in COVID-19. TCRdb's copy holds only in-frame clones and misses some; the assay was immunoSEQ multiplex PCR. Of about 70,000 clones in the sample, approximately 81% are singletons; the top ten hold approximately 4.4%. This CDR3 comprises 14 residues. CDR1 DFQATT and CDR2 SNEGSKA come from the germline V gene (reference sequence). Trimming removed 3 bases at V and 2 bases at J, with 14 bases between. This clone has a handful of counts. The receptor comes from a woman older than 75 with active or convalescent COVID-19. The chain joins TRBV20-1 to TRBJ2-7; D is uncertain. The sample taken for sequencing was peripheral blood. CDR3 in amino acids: CSASAFQATYEQYF. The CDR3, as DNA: TGCAGTGCTAGTGCTTTCCAGGCTACCTACGAGCAGTACTTC.